One and the same sample provided the 18 T cell receptor beta chains below, sequenced in a study of beta chain features in type 1 diabetes (dated 2018 in TCRdb). Broader findings and caveats from the paper: Type 1 diabetes patients showed a moderate but significant shortening of TCRB CDR3 length in all four CD4+ subsets.

Libraries were made using the immunoSEQ multiplex PCR assay. The entire isolated RNA was reverse transcribed using the High Capacity cDNA Reverse Transcription Kit, and thus expressed TCRB transcripts were sequenced. Imported from immuneACCESS, the table was reduced by TCRdb to in-frame sequences with V and J called. These copies leave out some clones; in studies compared against another copy, an unresolved V gene accounts for under half, and the cause of the remainder is not known. The sample profile shows 200,000 to 300,000 clones; roughly 10% of them were found once. Of the sample, 0.017% falls within the top ten clones. These receptors have no known antigen. Sequencing input: naive CD4+ T cells from blood. The cell subset or site tag for this specimen amounts to: true naive CD4+ T cells. The receptors were sampled from a man aged 30-40 years with type 1 diabetes.

V usage is TRBV4-2 and J usage is TRBJ2-3; D is ambiguous. Deletions cut 1 base from V and 4 bases from J, with 15 bases between. The CDR3 consists of 16 residues. Germline V lookup: CDR1 LGHNA, CDR2 YNFKEQ. Here the CDR3 reads CASSQVVAGEADTQYF. In nucleotides, the CDR3 is TGTGCCAGCAGCCAAGTCGTTGCCGGTGAGGCAGATACGCAGTATTTT.

The chain carries TRBV6-1 and TRBJ1-1, with D possibly matching TRBD1 (5 bases). V dropped 7 bases and J dropped 1 base, with 10 bases sitting between them. The CDR3 loop spans 13 amino acids. Germline V CDR1 and CDR2: MNHNS, SASEGT. The CDR3 reads CASTFDRNTEAFF. In DNA form, the CDR3 reads TGTGCCAGCACTTTCGACAGGAACACTGAAGCTTTCTTT.

Only a few counts were recorded for this clone. The chain employs TRBV5-1 and TRBJ2-7; 7 nucleotides agree with TRBD1. CDR1 SGHRS and CDR2 YFSETQ come from the germline V gene. This CDR3 comprises 13 residues. The V gene end was trimmed by 4 bases and the J gene end by 5 bases; junction bases not matched to a gene: 6. DNA for the CDR3: TGCGCCAGCAGCCCAGACAGGGCCGACGAGCAGTACTTC. Translating gives CASSPDRADEQYF.

This clone was recorded a few times. CDR3 in DNA: TGTGCCAGCAGGCCCCAGGACAGGGGCTACGAGCAGTACTTC. Amino acids: CASRPQDRGYEQYF. The chain joins TRBV27 to TRBJ2-7; TRBD1 agrees at 9 bases. The CDR3 consists of 14 residues. Germline loops: CDR1 MNHEY, CDR2 SMNVEV (reference sequence). V was pared by 6 bases and J by 3 bases, with 6 bases of the junction left unmatched.

The chain uses TRBV7-9 and TRBJ1-2; D gene ambiguous. This CDR3 is 12 amino acids long. Germline assignment: CDR1 SEHNR and CDR2 FQNEAQ (reference sequence). The V end was cut by 1 base, the J end by 4 bases, with 4 bases between. The CDR3 DNA follows: TGTGCCAGCAGCTTAGAGCGCTATGGCTACACCTTC. It translates to CASSLERYGYTF.

This clone was counted only a few times. The V call is TRBV5-1, the J call TRBJ2-3; tentatively, D is TRBD1 (5 bases). CDR3 length: 14 residues. Germline V gene data show CDR1 as SGHRS and CDR2 as YFSETQ. Trimming removed 1 base at V and 2 bases at J, with 8 bases between. The CDR3 DNA reads as TGCGCCAGCAGCTTGTCAGGGCCCACAGATACGCAGTATTTT. Encoded protein: CASSLSGPTDTQYF.

The chain combines TRBV2 with TRBJ2-1; tentative D call: TRBD2 (6 bases). V was clipped by 5 bases and J by 4 bases, with 15 bases between them. Per germline, CDR1 SNHLY and CDR2 FYNNEI. CDR3 length equals 15 residues. CDR3 residues: CASSRTSGLYNEQFF. CDR3 DNA sequence: TGTGCCAGCAGTCGCACCAGCGGGCTATACAATGAGCAGTTCTTC.

J is TRBJ2-1 and V is TRBV28; weak D call: TRBD2 (6 bases). The length of the CDR3 is 15 residues. V was trimmed by 4 bases and J by 0 bases, leaving 10 bases between them. The germline V gene encodes CDR1 MDHEN and CDR2 SYDVKM. The chain's CDR3 is CASSSPGDSYNEQFF. For the CDR3, the DNA is TGTGCCAGCAGTTCCCCGGGGGACTCCTACAATGAGCAGTTCTTC.

This clone has a handful of counts. This chain links TRBV2 with TRBJ2-3; TRBD1 might be the D (6 bases). Germline V gives CDR1 SNHLY, CDR2 FYNNEI. V lost 9 bases and J 6 bases, leaving 16 bases between the germline ends. This CDR3 has 13 amino acids. The CDR3 nucleotides are TGTGCCAGATCCTACAGGGCTCTGGATACGCAGTATTTT. It specifies CARSYRALDTQYF.

The CDR3 region is CASSPGPTSGVDTQYF. CDR3 DNA: TGTGCCAGCAGCCCGGGGCCGACTAGCGGGGTAGATACGCAGTATTTT. The chain recombines TRBV5-4 with TRBJ2-3; 11 nucleotides line up with TRBD2. This CDR3 spans 16 amino acids. V gave up 4 bases and J gave up 5 bases; unmatched junction bases: 9. The germline CDR1 and CDR2 sequences are SGHNT and YYREEE (reference sequence).

The genes are TRBV18 and TRBJ2-2; no reliable D call. The ends were cut back, 1 base at V and 8 bases at J, with 8 bases in the middle. This CDR3 comprises 13 residues. From germline, CDR1 is KGHSH and CDR2 LQKENI. The CDR3 DNA is TGTGCCAGCTCACCACGTCCAAAAGGGGAGCTGTTTTTT. Amino acids: CASSPRPKGELFF.

The CDR3 sequence is CASSSQVNTEAFF. The CDR3 DNA follows: TGTGCCAGCAGCTCACAAGTGAACACTGAAGCTTTCTTT. The chain recombines TRBV7-2 with TRBJ1-1; the D is unclear. The V end was cut by 4 bases, the J end by 0 bases, with 6 bases between. Germline values: CDR1 SGHTA, CDR2 FQGNSA. The CDR3 covers 13 residues.

CDR3 nucleotides: TGTGCCAGCAGCGTAGGCCGGACAGGGAGCACAGATACGCAGTATTTT. Translated, it gives CASSVGRTGSTDTQYF. The gene calls are TRBV9 and TRBJ2-3; 8 positions agree with TRBD1. The V segment lost 0 bases and the J segment 0 bases; nucleotides outside the gene matches: 3. This CDR3 contains 16 residues. The V gene's germline CDR1 is SGDLS and CDR2 YYNGEE.

This clone was seen only a few times. This chain joins TRBV5-6 and TRBJ2-1; 10 bases align to TRBD1. With V trimmed by 1 base and J by 6 bases, 4 bases remained unmatched. The CDR3 runs 15 residues. Germline CDR1 SGHDT, CDR2 YYEEEE. In DNA form, the CDR3 reads TGTGCCAGCAGCTTGTGGGGACAGGGGAGCAATGAGCAGTTCTTC. Translating it yields CASSLWGQGSNEQFF.

This clone has just a few counts. The chain has TRBV20-1 and TRBJ2-5; D call uncertain. V dropped 6 bases and J dropped 5 bases, with 10 bases sitting between them. Germline V gene sequence: CDR1 DFQATT, CDR2 SNEGSKA (reference sequence). The CDR3 is 11 residues long. CDR3 DNA sequence: TGCAGTGCCTACCCCGTGGAGACCCAGTACTTC. Amino acids: CSAYPVETQYF.

This chain joins TRBV5-1 and TRBJ2-3; D remains ambiguous. CDR1 is SGHRS and CDR2 is YFSETQ in the germline V gene. This CDR3 region has 14 residues. The ends were cut back, 5 bases at V and 2 bases at J, with 12 bases in the middle. CDR3 protein: CASSRTAYTDTQYF. CDR3 DNA: TGCGCCAGCAGTCGAACAGCTTACACAGATACGCAGTATTTT.

V and J are TRBV7-2 and TRBJ1-3; D call uncertain. Germline V CDR1 and CDR2: SGHTA, FQGNSA. V was trimmed by 5 bases and J by 0 bases, leaving 8 bases between them. The CDR3 extends over 14 amino acids. The CDR3 protein is CASSPYSSGNTIYF. The CDR3 coding sequence is TGTGCCAGCAGCCCATACAGCTCTGGAAACACCATATATTTT.

The CDR3 reads CASSSLGLAGGNEQFF. CDR3 sequence (DNA): TGTGCCAGCAGTTCTCTGGGGCTAGCGGGGGGTAATGAGCAGTTCTTC. This chain connects TRBV9 to TRBJ2-1; TRBD2 aligns across 11 bases. CDR1 SGDLS and CDR2 YYNGEE come from the germline V gene. The V and J ends lost 5 bases and 7 bases, in that order; junction bases with no gene match: 11. There are 16 residues in the CDR3.